Listed here are 17 T cell receptor beta chains from one sample, sequenced in a study of OX40 agonist ivuxolimab in advanced cancers. Sequencing was performed with immunoSEQ multiplex PCR; in TCRdb, only in-frame clones are kept and a portion is missing. Among more than 85,000 clones listed, approximately 89% were seen once. Here the sequenced sample was CD4+ or CD8+ T cells sorted from blood, taken in a trial of the OX40 agonist ivuxolimab. The receptors originated from an adult with an advanced solid tumor such as melanoma, head and neck, liver or kidney cancer.

This sequence joins TRBV29-1 and TRBJ1-1, with D perhaps matching TRBD1 (5 bases). V lost 5 bases to trimming and J lost 6 bases, with 13 bases between them. This CDR3 contains 12 residues. Germline loops: CDR1 SQVTM, CDR2 ANQGSEA. CDR3 bases: TGCAGCGTTAAAGCAGGGACCCCTGAAGCTTTCTTT. Translating gives CSVKAGTPEAFF.

This clone has just one count. J is TRBJ2-1 and V is TRBV5-4; TRBD1 aligns across 7 bases. CDR3 length: 14 amino acids. Germline V CDR1 and CDR2: SGHNT, YYREEE (reference sequence). The V gene end was trimmed by 4 bases and the J gene end by 5 bases; junction bases not matched to a gene: 6. The CDR3 region has the DNA TGTGCCAGCAGCCAGCGAGGGGGCAACAATGAGCAGTTCTTC. It translates to CASSQRGGNNEQFF.

The CDR3 sequence: CASRPRPTNYGYTF. The DNA for the CDR3 is TGTGCCAGCAGACCCAGACCTACTAACTATGGCTACACCTTC. The V and J genes are TRBV27 and TRBJ1-2; the D is unclear. Germline V gene sequence: CDR1 MNHEY, CDR2 SMNVEV (reference sequence). V was cut by 6 bases and J by 0 bases, with 11 bases left in between. The CDR3 has 14 residues.

On this clone: This sample also contains other DNA sequences that code for the same CDR3. The chain employs TRBV27 and TRBJ2-5; 9 bases match TRBD2. V was clipped by 0 bases and J by 5 bases; unmatched bases: 4. Per germline, CDR1 MNHEY and CDR2 SMNVEV (reference sequence). This CDR3 region has 15 residues. CDR3 residues: CASSLSSGSYETQYF. The CDR3, as DNA: TGTGCCAGCAGTTTATCTAGCGGGAGCTATGAGACCCAGTACTTC.

This chain uses TRBV7-2 with TRBJ1-5; a possible D gene is TRBD1 (6 bases). Germline V CDR1 and CDR2: SGHTA, FQGNSA. The CDR3 loop spans 15 amino acids. V gave up 7 bases and J gave up 3 bases, with 16 bases separating them. CDR3 DNA: TGTGCCAGCACCCTTCAACAGGGCTTCAATCAGCCCCAGCATTTT. Encoded protein: CASTLQQGFNQPQHF.

The genes are TRBV6-4 and TRBJ2-1; 7 bases line up with TRBD2. Trimming at V came to 5 bases and at J to 2 bases, leaving 12 bases not matched to a gene. The CDR3 is 17 amino acids. Germline V gene data show CDR1 as MRHNA and CDR2 as SNTAGT. CDR3 DNA: TGTGCCAGCAGTCCAAAACGCGGGGGATCCCCCTACAATGAGCAGTTCTTC. Its protein product is CASSPKRGGSPYNEQFF.

The chain joins TRBV7-2 to TRBJ2-1; D remains unclear. Trimming took 4 bases from V and 7 from J, leaving 11 bases between them. Germline CDR1 SGHTA, CDR2 FQGNSA. The CDR3 sequence is 13 residues long. The CDR3 sequence is CASSYFARNEQFF. DNA of the CDR3: TGTGCCAGCAGCTACTTCGCTAGGAATGAGCAGTTCTTC.

The chain joins TRBV27 to TRBJ1-1; TRBD1 matches at 7 bases. The CDR3 loop spans 15 amino acids. Germline trimming cut 6 bases from V and 1 base from J; bases unmatched to any gene: 8. Germline V gene data show CDR1 as MNHEY and CDR2 as SMNVEV (reference sequence). This chain's CDR3 is CASRGTDSSNTEAFF. DNA of the CDR3: TGTGCCAGCAGGGGGACAGACTCTTCGAACACTGAAGCTTTCTTT.

The chain has TRBV7-2 and TRBJ2-1, with TRBD1 identical over 9 bases. Trimming took 4 bases from V and 1 from J; bases not matched to a gene: 5. CDR1 and CDR2 from the germline V gene are SGHTA and FQGNSA. CDR3 length: 16 residues. CDR3 sequence reads: CASSWGQGGSYNEQFF. DNA of the CDR3: TGTGCCAGCAGCTGGGGACAGGGTGGTTCCTACAATGAGCAGTTCTTC.

This clone appeared a single time. This chain links TRBV19 with TRBJ1-6; D unclear. CDR3 length equals 16 residues. Germline loops: CDR1 LNHDA, CDR2 SQIVND (reference sequence). Trimming took 3 bases from V and 8 from J, leaving 17 bases between them. CDR3 sequence: CASSILGSEGDSPLHF. In DNA form, the CDR3 reads TGTGCCAGTAGTATCCTGGGTTCGGAGGGAGATTCACCCCTCCACTTT.

The CDR3 DNA follows: TGTGCCAGCAGTTTATCCCTCTTCTACGAGCAGTACTTC. It translates to CASSLSLFYEQYF. V gene TRBV27 combines with J gene TRBJ2-7; no reliable D call. Trimming cost V 0 bases and J 3 bases, with 6 bases left between them. The CDR3 totals 13 residues. The germline V gene encodes CDR1 MNHEY and CDR2 SMNVEV (reference sequence).

J is TRBJ1-4 and V is TRBV5-5; D gene uncertain. CDR3 size: 13 residues. CDR1 SGHKS and CDR2 YYEKEE come from the germline V gene (reference sequence). Trimming pared 3 bases from V and 5 bases from J, leaving 8 bases between. In DNA form, the CDR3 reads TGTGCCAGCAGCTACGGGGTAAATGAAAAACTGTTTTTT. The encoded protein is CASSYGVNEKLFF.

This clone has a handful of counts. The genes are TRBV9 and TRBJ1-6, with TRBD1 identical over 9 bases. Germline lookup yields CDR1 SGDLS and CDR2 YYNGEE. The CDR3 totals 14 residues. The V and J ends lost 6 bases and 8 bases, in that order; junction bases with no gene match: 6. CDR3 sequence: CASNSDRGDSPLHF. CDR3 in DNA: TGTGCCAGCAACTCGGACAGGGGTGATTCACCCCTCCACTTT.

This clone has only one observation. The chain employs TRBV11-2 and TRBJ2-3, with D perhaps matching TRBD2 (7 bases). There are 15 residues in the CDR3. V lost 5 bases and J lost 4, with 16 bases in between. The germline V gene encodes CDR1 SGHAT and CDR2 FQNNGV. DNA of the CDR3: TGTGCCAGCAGCCCCTCGGGGGGCGGCGCAGATACGCAGTATTTT. Its protein is CASSPSGGGADTQYF.

This chain uses TRBV30 with TRBJ1-4; 7 nucleotides agree with TRBD1. V lost 0 bases and J lost 4; bases outside the gene matches: 5. CDR1 is GTSNPN, CDR2 SVGIG, per germline (reference sequence). The CDR3 contains 15 residues. The CDR3 here is CAWSVGDSRNEKLFF. The CDR3 coding sequence is TGTGCCTGGAGTGTAGGGGACAGCCGTAATGAAAAACTGTTTTTT.

V and J are TRBV28 and TRBJ1-2, with 7 positions matching TRBD1. The ends lost 3 bases at V and 6 bases at J; junction bases unmatched: 10. The CDR3 runs 15 residues. CDR1 MDHEN and CDR2 SYDVKM come from the germline V gene. The CDR3 coding sequence is TGTGCCAGCAGTTTGGACAGGAGGAACTTTCATGGCTACACCTTC. This encodes CASSLDRRNFHGYTF.

The genes are TRBV4-3 and TRBJ1-1; D is unresolved. V lost 0 bases and J 7 bases, leaving 12 bases between the germline ends. The CDR3 consists of 14 residues. The germline V gene has CDR1 LGHNA and CDR2 YSLEER. The CDR3 protein is CASSQDRGPGEAFF. The CDR3, as DNA: TGCGCCAGCAGCCAAGATCGGGGTCCGGGTGAAGCTTTCTTT.